This is a list of T cell receptor beta chains from one sample in a study of response to subunit inactivated influenza vaccine. One entry per CDR3 protein results from TCRdb running MiXCR on the RT-PCR reads. This table holds a few hundred thousand distinct CDR3 sequences, approximately 14% found once. The sequencing used PBMCs from blood, collected about 13 days after vaccination. These receptors came from a man in his forties or fifties who received an inactivated influenza vaccine. The conserved cysteine and the conserved F or W are not part of the CDR3 here. Fields, in order: V gene, J gene, CDR3 protein.

TRBV5-1,TRBJ2-7,ASSLGGTASSYEQY
TRBV20-1,TRBJ2-5,SARSKGALETQY
TRBV28,TRBJ1-1,ASIGAFDTEAF
TRBV20-1,TRBJ2-7,SANPLGGTYEQY
TRBV5-1,TRBJ2-1,ASTQRAGGLNEQF
TRBV7-9,TRBJ2-2,ASSSTSVTGELF
TRBV9,TRBJ2-2,ASRGVYTGELF
TRBV30,TRBJ2-7,AWTGLAGYEQY
TRBV24-1,TRBJ2-3,ATSGGTYSTDTQY
TRBV6-2/TRBV6-3,TRBJ2-7,ASSYIYEQY
TRBV6-5,TRBJ2-1,ASSYPGLGYNEQF
TRBV5-1,TRBJ2-2,ASSFWLQLDRPTGELF
TRBV3-1,TRBJ2-1,ASSPLTSASVQF
TRBV5-1,TRBJ1-1,ASSLPGQGYEAF
TRBV28,TRBJ2-7,ASRSPGPPYEQY
TRBV20-1,TRBJ1-2,SARGLDGYT
TRBV9,TRBJ2-1,ASSVTENEQF
TRBV6-6,TRBJ2-5,ATRDQMQETQY
TRBV6-1,TRBJ2-4,ASSARDRGSKNIQY
TRBV21-1,TRBJ1-2,ASSKGGASYGYT
TRBV18,TRBJ2-5,ASSPTGLSGETQY
TRBV20-1,TRBJ1-2,SARDLDRQVTTNYGYT
TRBV25-1,TRBJ2-1,ASSEFDPWGEQF
TRBV7-2,TRBJ2-7,ASSLELAVPPSEQY
TRBV20-1,TRBJ2-3,SARDIAGDVVVNTQY
TRBV5-1,TRBJ1-1,ASSPGLPRTEAF
TRBV5-1,TRBJ2-7,ASSLVSYGNEQY
TRBV20-1,TRBJ1-1,SARDMRTEAF
TRBV9,TRBJ2-5,ASSVGAGGAETQY
TRBV10-3,TRBJ1-5,AISDGDRNQPQH
TRBV3-1,TRBJ2-5,ASSRDRTQETQY
TRBV11-2,TRBJ2-1,ASSDLAGGPLVDEQF
TRBV29-1,TRBJ2-3,SVGLAGGFTDTQY
TRBV7-9,TRBJ1-1,ASSSGQLNTEAF
TRBV11-2,TRBJ2-3,ASSLGGNRGTDTQY
TRBV9,TRBJ2-3,ASSAGTHTDTQY
TRBV6-1,TRBJ2-1,ASSVLGGGMNEQF
TRBV7-9,TRBJ1-1,ASSLIDSNTEAF
TRBV6-5,TRBJ2-7,ASSYGGRASYEQY
TRBV6-2/TRBV6-3,TRBJ2-2,ASSWTSGHGAGELF